These 25 T cell receptor beta chains came from one sample sequenced in a study of blood T cells in healthy people across ages (dated by TCRdb to the mid-2010s). The library was obtained by 5' RACE. Instrument on record: Illumina HiSeq 2500. A second 7 to 11 cycle PCR used a sample-barcoded 5' primer and a J-beta primer mix. TCRdb trimmed the raw reads at Q25, called clones with MiXCR and kept productive beta chains. A single entry per CDR3 protein holds the most common genes and DNA from its merged rows. Across this sample there are fewer than 2,000,000 distinct CDR3 sequences, with roughly a third seen only once. The top ten clonotypes cover roughly 12% of the sample. The sample was blood. These receptors all stem from a young woman in good health.

The V and J genes are TRBV4-1 and TRBJ1-6; D ambiguous. The germline gives CDR1 MGHRA, CDR2 YSYEKL. V was shortened by 8 bases and J by 0 bases, with 8 bases between the two germline ends. CDR3 length: 14 amino acids. The DNA for the CDR3 is TGCGCCAGCGGCTTGAGCTCCTATAATTCACCCCTCCACTTT. Its translation is CASGLSSYNSPLHF.

Worth noting for this clonotype: A much more abundant neighbour one base away suggests this may be a read error. The V gene is TRBV3-1, the J gene TRBJ1-2; the D gene is possibly TRBD1 (5 bases). Germline lookup yields CDR1 LGHDT and CDR2 YNNKEL (reference sequence). CDR3 length equals 16 residues. The ends were cut back, 7 bases at V and 0 bases at J, with 18 bases in the middle. As DNA, the CDR3 is TGTGCCAGCAACCGGCCTGGGGCAGTTTCTAACTATGGCTACACCTTC. Protein: CASNRPGAVSNYGYTF. The full variable domain, completed using reference TRBV3-1 and TRBJ1-2, is DTAVSQTPKYLVTQMGNDKSIKCEQNLGHDTMYWYKQDSKKFLKIMFSYNNKELIINETVPNRFSPKSPDKAHLNLHINSLELGDSAVYFCASNRPGAVSNYGYTFGSGTRLTVV.

This clonotype came up a few times. The chain has TRBV6-2 or TRBV6-3 and TRBJ2-1; the D gene is possibly TRBD2 (6 bases). Per germline, CDR1 MNHEY and CDR2 SVGEGT. V was shortened by 1 base and J by 8 bases, with 18 bases between the two germline ends. The CDR3 extends over 16 amino acids. Here the CDR3 DNA reads TGTGCCAGCAGTTACTTGGTCGGGAGCATAGGAGATGAGCAGTTCTTC. Its protein product is CASSYLVGSIGDEQFF.

This clonotype was detected a few times. The chain combines TRBV13 with TRBJ2-1; D gene ambiguous. CDR3 length: 14 amino acids. Germline V CDR1 and CDR2: PRHDT, FYEKMQ (reference sequence). V was clipped by 7 bases and J by 1 base, with 11 bases between them. The CDR3 DNA reads TGTGCCAGCACCCGAAGGATTTCCTACAATGAGCAGTTCTTC. Its translation is CASTRRISYNEQFF.

For the CDR3, the DNA is TGCGCCAGCGCCAAAACGGACGGAAGCTCCTACGAGCAGTACTTC. Encoded protein: CASAKTDGSSYEQYF. The chain carries TRBV5-1 and TRBJ2-7; D call uncertain. Deletions cut 7 bases from V and 0 bases from J, with 17 bases between. The CDR3 length is 15 residues. The germline gives CDR1 SGHRS, CDR2 YFSETQ. The whole variable domain, remainder taken from reference TRBV5-1 and TRBJ2-7, is KAGVTQTPRYLIKTRGQQVTLSCSPISGHRSVSWYQQTPGQGLQFLFEYFSETQRNKGNFPGRFSGRQFSNSRSEMNVSTLELGDSALYLCASAKTDGSSYEQYFGPGTRLTVT.

Only a few counts were recorded for this clonotype. This chain joins TRBV14 and TRBJ2-1; 10 bases align to TRBD1. The germline gives CDR1 SGHDN, CDR2 FVKESK. CDR3 length equals 16 residues. J gave up 3 bases and V 2 bases, and 4 bases lay outside the gene matches. The CDR3 sequence is CASSQLGTGDYNEQFF. CDR3 DNA: TGTGCCAGCAGCCAACTTGGGACAGGGGACTACAATGAGCAGTTCTTC.

This clonotype was recorded a few times. The chain is built from TRBV28 and TRBJ2-1; possibly TRBD2 for D (5 bases). The CDR3 is 12 amino acids. Trimming shortened V by 2 bases and J by 12 bases, and 11 bases separated the two germline ends. Germline CDR1 MDHEN, CDR2 SYDVKM. The CDR3 nucleotides read TGTGCCAGCAGTTTAGGACTCTCCGGGCAGTTCTTC. Translation: CASSLGLSGQFF. Combining the CDR3 with reference TRBV28 and TRBJ2-1 gives the whole variable domain DVKVTQSSRYLVKRTGEKVFLECVQDMDHENMFWYRQDPGLGLRLIYFSYDVKMKEKGDIPEGYSVSREKKERFSLILESASTNQTSMYLCASSLGLSGQFFGPGTRLTVL.

This clonotype showed up many times. In nucleotides, the CDR3 is TGTGCCAGCAGTTTAGGCGGCTACACCTTC. Protein: CASSLGGYTF. V usage is TRBV12-3 or TRBV12-4 and J usage is TRBJ1-2; D remains unclear. V gave up 1 base and J gave up 8 bases, with 2 bases separating them. CDR3 length: 10 residues.

The chain is built from TRBV10-2 and TRBJ2-7; D call uncertain. CDR3 length equals 13 residues. CDR1 is WSHSY, CDR2 SAAADI, per germline. V dropped 5 bases and J dropped 2 bases, with 10 bases sitting between them. CDR3 DNA: TGCGCCAGCAGTATATCGGAGACCTACGAGCAGTACTTC. Translation: CASSISETYEQYF.

For this clonotype: A much larger clone lies a single base off, so this may be a read error. This chain joins TRBV3-1 and TRBJ2-7, with D unresolved. The CDR3 extends over 13 amino acids. Looked up from germline, CDR1 is LGHDT and CDR2 is YNNKEL (reference sequence). The CDR3 spells CASSQAPSYGQYF. The DNA for the CDR3 is TGTGCCAGCAGCCAAGCCCCCTCCTACGGGCAGTACTTC.

This chain connects TRBV10-3 to TRBJ1-2; D gene uncertain. Per germline, CDR1 ENHRY and CDR2 SYGVKD. Trimming stripped 2 bases from V and 8 bases from J, with 15 bases between. This CDR3 has 14 residues. CDR3 region: CAISESSGRLGYTF. In DNA form, the CDR3 reads TGTGCCATCAGTGAGAGCAGCGGGCGACTCGGCTACACCTTC.

The table lists this clonotype with a few counts. The J gene is TRBJ1-4, the V gene TRBV12-3 or TRBV12-4; 7 nucleotides line up with TRBD1. This CDR3 has 15 residues. V trimming: 6 bases; J trimming: 5 bases; junction bases outside the gene matches: 9. CDR3: CASRMGQGGNEKLFF. In DNA form, the CDR3 reads TGTGCCAGCAGAATGGGGCAGGGGGGAAATGAAAAACTGTTTTTT.

This clonotype was seen a handful of times. This rearrangement joins TRBV18 to TRBJ2-5, with 8 positions matching TRBD2. There are 15 residues in the CDR3. Germline V gene lookup returns CDR1 KGHSH and CDR2 LQKENI. With V trimmed by 3 bases and J by 1 base, 4 bases remained unmatched. The CDR3 is CASSPWTSPQETQYF. For the CDR3, the DNA is TGTGCCAGCTCACCTTGGACTAGCCCCCAAGAGACCCAGTACTTC.

The chain links TRBV12-3 or TRBV12-4 to TRBJ1-5, with 8 nucleotides matching TRBD1. The V gene end was trimmed by 3 bases and the J gene end by 5 bases; junction bases not matched to a gene: 3. This CDR3 spans 14 amino acids. The CDR3 loop is CASSFGQGDQPQHF. CDR3 DNA sequence: TGTGCCAGCAGTTTCGGACAGGGTGATCAGCCCCAGCATTTT.

A few counts support this clonotype. The CDR3 sequence: CASTPAEAGEQYF. The DNA for the CDR3 is TGTGCCTCAACCCCAGCGGAAGCTGGGGAGCAGTACTTC. The chain couples TRBV18 to TRBJ2-7, with D tentatively TRBD2 (5 bases). V was pared by 11 bases and J by 7 bases, with 21 bases between. Germline lookup yields CDR1 KGHSH and CDR2 LQKENI. CDR3 length equals 13 residues.

The V call is TRBV5-1, the J call TRBJ2-5; D is unresolved. Trimming took 0 bases from V and 7 from J, leaving 13 bases between them. The CDR3 runs to 14 residues. CDR1 SGHRS and CDR2 YFSETQ come from the germline V gene. This CDR3 is CASSLEGNPGTQYF. The CDR3 DNA follows: TGCGCCAGCAGCTTGGAGGGTAACCCGGGGACCCAGTACTTC. Complete variable domain (other parts from reference TRBV5-1 and TRBJ2-5): KAGVTQTPRYLIKTRGQQVTLSCSPISGHRSVSWYQQTPGQGLQFLFEYFSETQRNKGNFPGRFSGRQFSNSRSEMNVSTLELGDSALYLCASSLEGNPGTQYFGPGTRLLVL.

V and J are TRBV20-1 and TRBJ2-7; 9 nucleotides align to TRBD1. CDR1 and CDR2 from the germline V gene are DFQATT and SNEGSKA (reference sequence). The V segment lost 5 bases and the J segment 1 base; nucleotides outside the gene matches: 6. This CDR3 is built from 14 residues. CDR3 protein: CSAPTGTGSYEQYF. DNA of the CDR3: TGCAGTGCTCCCACCGGGACAGGGTCCTACGAGCAGTACTTC.

This clonotype has just one count. The genes are TRBV12-3 or TRBV12-4 and TRBJ2-3, with TRBD2 matching over 12 bases. This CDR3 comprises 19 residues. J lost 4 bases, V lost 1 base, and 12 bases had no gene match. The CDR3 bases are TGTGCCAGCAGTTTAGGCATCGGCGCTAGCGGGAGGGTCCCAGATACGCAGTATTTT. This translates into CASSLGIGASGRVPDTQYF.

The chain couples TRBV20-1 to TRBJ2-7; 9 positions match TRBD2. CDR3 size: 13 residues. V dropped 3 bases and J dropped 7; count of bases not matched to a gene: 7. Germline loops: CDR1 DFQATT, CDR2 SNEGSKA (reference sequence). In DNA form, the CDR3 reads TGCAGTGCTAGGGGGACTAGCCTGGGTGAGCAGTACTTC. The encoded protein is CSARGTSLGEQYF.

The rearrangement joins TRBV24-1 to TRBJ2-2, with 10 nucleotides matching TRBD2. Germline-derived CDR1 and CDR2 are KGHDR and SFDVKD. The length of the CDR3 is 19 residues. The trim removed 3 bases at V and 4 bases at J, leaving 13 bases unmatched. The CDR3 loop is CATSDRLAGERGGTGELFF. CDR3 in DNA: TGTGCCACCAGTGATCGCCTAGCGGGAGAGAGAGGGGGCACCGGGGAGCTGTTTTTT.

This clonotype was found a few times. The chain is built from TRBV5-5 and TRBJ1-3; TRBD1 is a possible D gene (6 bases). CDR3 length equals 16 residues. The germline V gene has CDR1 SGHKS and CDR2 YYEKEE (reference sequence). V was pared by 5 bases and J by 4 bases, with 19 bases between. The CDR3 nucleotides are TGTGCCAGCAGTCCTCAGATCACTGACAGGGGAAACACCATATATTTT. Protein: CASSPQITDRGNTIYF.

A remark on this clonotype: One junction end does not reproduce the germline sequence, and a read error may be involved. This chain links TRBV20-1 with TRBJ2-3; TRBD2 matches at 9 bases. The V gene's germline CDR1 is DFQATT and CDR2 SNEGSKA (reference sequence). CDR3 length: 17 residues. CDR3 nucleotide sequence: TGCAGTGCTAGGGGGACGAGCGGGGGGCACAGCACCGATACGCAGTATTTT. Its translation: CSARGTSGGHSTDTQYF.

Details on this clonotype: Germline is not matched at one junction end, which may reflect a read error. This sequence joins TRBV27 and TRBJ1-2, with TRBD1 matching 11 bases. CDR3 length equals 14 residues. Germline V lookup: CDR1 MNHEY, CDR2 SMNVEV (reference sequence). CDR3 region: CAGRGQGADYGYTF. The CDR3 coding sequence is TGTGCCGGCAGAGGACAGGGGGCTGACTATGGCTACACCTTC.

This clonotype was seen a single time. The rearrangement links TRBV20-1 to TRBJ2-5, with 9 bases that match TRBD1. V dropped 6 bases and J dropped 4; count of bases not matched to a gene: 9. Germline V gives CDR1 DFQATT, CDR2 SNEGSKA (reference sequence). The CDR3 covers 14 residues. CDR3 DNA: TGCAGTGCCGGACAGGGGCTGGGTATAGAGACCCAGTACTTC. Amino acids: CSAGQGLGIETQYF.

The chain combines TRBV7-9 with TRBJ2-3; TRBD1 or TRBD2 may be the D gene (6 bases each). The CDR3 runs 17 residues. V was pared by 1 base and J by 6 bases, with 20 bases between. CDR1 SEHNR and CDR2 FQNEAQ come from the germline V gene (reference sequence). Written as DNA, the CDR3 is TGTGCCAGCAGCTTAGGGGGGGCAGGGACCGAGGCGGATACGCAGTATTTT. Translation gives CASSLGGAGTEADTQYF.